The rows below give T cell receptor beta chains drawn from one sample of a study of PD-1 blockade in classical Hodgkin lymphoma. The method was immunoSEQ multiplex PCR; TCRdb's version includes in-frame clones alone and lacks a portion of them. Among 15,000 to 20,000 clones listed, about 88% were seen once. Sample: CD8+ T cells from blood, taken before the fourth cycle of nivolumab. These TCRs come from a human donor with classical Hodgkin lymphoma. The CDR3 runs from the conserved cysteine through the conserved F or W. A D gene is named only where the DNA matches it firmly. Size tells how often a clone was seen (once, few, many) or the class of an expanded clone, and some rows leave it out.

V,D,size,J,CDR3,DNA
TRBV10-1,.,.,TRBJ1-1,CASSESAGSTEAFF,TGCGCCAGCAGTGAGTCTGCGGGGAGCACTGAAGCTTTCTTT
TRBV28,.,.,TRBJ2-6,CASSLVGSGANVLTF,TGTGCCAGCAGCCTTGTGGGGTCTGGGGCCAACGTCCTGACTTTC
TRBV6-1,.,.,TRBJ1-1,CASRVLAGDTEAFF,TGTGCCAGCAGGGTTTTGGCAGGGGACACTGAAGCTTTCTTT
TRBV30,.,.,TRBJ1-2,CAWSALLTGGGYTF,TGTGCCTGGAGTGCTCTCCTGACAGGAGGTGGCTACACCTTC
TRBV5-6,.,.,TRBJ2-1,CASSLESYNEQFF,TGTGCCAGCAGCTTGGAAAGCTACAATGAGCAGTTCTTC
TRBV5-1,.,.,TRBJ1-4,CASSLAVGGKNNEKLFF,TGCGCCAGCAGCTTGGCAGTAGGGGGGAAGAATAATGAAAAACTGTTTTTT
TRBV25-1,.,.,TRBJ2-7,CASGPYSSAHDEQYF,TGTGCCAGCGGTCCCTATTCTAGTGCACACGACGAGCAGTACTTC
TRBV29-1,TRBD2,once,TRBJ2-1,CSVVPAGIYNEQFF,TGCAGCGTTGTACCAGCGGGAATATACAATGAGCAGTTCTTC
TRBV9,TRBD1,.,TRBJ2-1,CASSDAGGNEQFF,TGTGCCAGCAGCGACGCAGGGGGCAATGAGCAGTTCTTC
TRBV10-3,.,.,TRBJ2-4,CAISELGGIQYF,TGTGCCATCAGTGAGCTGGGTGGCATTCAGTACTTC
TRBV30,.,.,TRBJ2-1,CAWSVSYNEQFF,TGTGCCTGGAGTGTATCCTACAATGAGCAGTTCTTC
TRBV15,.,.,TRBJ1-2,CATSRDPGPNYGYTF,TGTGCCACCAGCAGAGATCCAGGTCCTAACTATGGCTACACCTTC